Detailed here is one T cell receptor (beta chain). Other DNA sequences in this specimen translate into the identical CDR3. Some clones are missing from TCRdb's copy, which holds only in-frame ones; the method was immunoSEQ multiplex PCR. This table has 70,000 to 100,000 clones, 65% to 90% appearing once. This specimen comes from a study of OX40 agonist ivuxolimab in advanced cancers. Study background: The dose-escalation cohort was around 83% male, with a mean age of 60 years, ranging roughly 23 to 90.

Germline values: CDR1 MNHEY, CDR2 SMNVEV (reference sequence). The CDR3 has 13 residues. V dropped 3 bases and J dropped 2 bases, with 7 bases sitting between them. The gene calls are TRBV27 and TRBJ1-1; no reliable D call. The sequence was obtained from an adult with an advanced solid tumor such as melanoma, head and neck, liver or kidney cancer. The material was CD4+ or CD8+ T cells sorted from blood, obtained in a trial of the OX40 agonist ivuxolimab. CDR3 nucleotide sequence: TGTGCCAGCAGTTTTCGGAGAAACACTGAAGCTTTCTTT. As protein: CASSFRRNTEAFF.